This T cell receptor (beta chain) was recovered during a study of T cell repertoires in cytomegalovirus infection. As for the study in general: Public TCR beta signatures indicated both CMV infection and matching HLA type.

Trimming removed 6 bases from V and 0 bases from J; junction bases left unmatched: 13. The CDR3 is 18 amino acids. Germline V gene lookup returns CDR1 SEHNR and CDR2 FQNEAQ (reference sequence). In this sample, this clonotype turned up many times. Its antigen is unidentified. The study, taken as a whole, reports: Carriers of CMV plus the relevant HLA were identified by cumulative public TCR beta family frequency. HLA-C-restricted CMV clonotypes gave the most frequent clonotype in two of eight donors.

TCRdb re-called the reads with MiXCR, one entry per CDR3 protein. The repertoire consists of about 400,000 distinct CDR3 sequences, with 18% occurring once and the leading ten covering about 10%. This sequence originates from a human donor in good health (CMV status not recorded). Some clones in this sample may be carry-over from other donors' samples. Sequencing input: PBMCs. The genes are TRBV7-9 and TRBJ1-5; 8 nucleotides agree with TRBD1. In DNA form, the CDR3 reads TGTGCCAGCAGTCACGGACAGGGAGGCGATCATAGCAATCAGCCCCAGCATTTT. Amino acids: CASSHGQGGDHSNQPQHF.